The 9 T cell receptor beta chains reported below all come from one sample, sequenced in a study of blood T cell repertoires in COVID-19. TCRdb's table, derived via immunoSEQ multiplex PCR, lists solely in-frame clones and lacks some. The sample contains around 150,000 clones, around 80% of which appear only once. The sample taken for sequencing was peripheral blood. The receptors come from a human donor in a cohort sampled during active COVID-19.

This rearrangement joins TRBV5-1 to TRBJ1-1; D gene unclear. The germline V gene has CDR1 SGHRS and CDR2 YFSETQ. This CDR3 is built from 14 residues. Trimming took 4 bases from V and 0 from J, leaving 10 bases between them. Here the CDR3 DNA reads TGCGCCAGCAGCCTGAGCATCATGAACACTGAAGCTTTCTTT. Encoded protein: CASSLSIMNTEAFF.

The chain employs TRBV6-7 and TRBJ1-5, with D tentatively TRBD1 (5 bases). TRBV6-7 carries the ORF label, with uncertain function. Trimming removed 2 bases at V and 6 bases at J, with 14 bases between. There are 15 residues in the CDR3. In DNA form, the CDR3 reads TGTGCCAGCAGTTACCTTCGGCAGGGAGGTCAGCCCCAGCATTTT. Protein product: CASSYLRQGGQPQHF.

This sequence joins TRBV24-1 and TRBJ1-1; D gene unclear. In germline, CDR1 is KGHDR, CDR2 SFDVKD. The CDR3 has 12 amino acids. V lost 8 bases and J lost 4, with 10 bases in between. CDR3 region: CATIRRSTEAFF. For the CDR3, the DNA is TGTGCCACCATCAGAAGAAGCACTGAAGCTTTCTTT.

This clone was counted a single time. The CDR3 spells CASSEVAGMGGELFF. The CDR3 DNA sequence: TGCGCCAGCAGCGAGGTGGCGGGGATGGGCGGGGAGCTGTTTTTT. The rearrangement links TRBV10-1 to TRBJ2-2; the D gene is possibly TRBD2 (6 bases). Per germline, CDR1 WNHNN and CDR2 SYGVQD (reference sequence). The CDR3 covers 15 residues. V was shortened by 6 bases and J by 7 bases, with 18 bases between the two germline ends.

This clone was seen more than once but under ten times. This rearrangement joins TRBV6-5 to TRBJ1-1; D is unclear. CDR1 and CDR2 from the germline V gene are MNHEY and SVGAGI. Trimming took 0 bases from V and 5 from J, leaving 10 bases between them. The CDR3 runs to 14 residues. The CDR3 reads CASSYSRGLTEAFF. In nucleotides, the CDR3 is TGTGCCAGCAGTTACTCGAGAGGGTTGACTGAAGCTTTCTTT.

V and J are TRBV30 and TRBJ2-2; D unresolved. Trimming took off 2 bases at V and 3 bases at J, with 7 bases between the two ends. The germline V gene has CDR1 GTSNPN and CDR2 SVGIG (reference sequence). This CDR3 is 13 amino acids long. In DNA, the CDR3 is TGTGCCTGGAGTCCACAGTACACCGGGGAGCTGTTTTTT. This encodes CAWSPQYTGELFF. Full variable domain (missing parts from reference TRBV30 and TRBJ2-2): SQTIHQWPATLVQPVGSPLSLECTVEGTSNPNLYWYRQAAGRGLQLLFYSVGIGQISSEVPQNLSASRPQDRQFILSSKKLLLSDSGFYLCAWSPQYTGELFFGEGSRLTVL.

The chain employs TRBV3-1 (or the pseudogene TRBV3-2) and TRBJ2-4; unclear D gene. V lost 6 bases and J lost 1, with 10 bases in between. Germline lookup yields CDR1 LGHDT and CDR2 YNNKEL (reference sequence). There are 14 residues in the CDR3. The CDR3 here is CASRPRVAKNIQYF. The CDR3 DNA is TGTGCCAGCAGACCCCGGGTTGCCAAAAACATTCAGTACTTC.

V is TRBV5-1 and J is TRBJ2-5; 9 bases are shared with TRBD1. The CDR3 loop spans 14 amino acids. Trimming cost V 4 bases and J 5 bases; bases outside gene matches: 6. CDR1 SGHRS and CDR2 YFSETQ come from the germline V gene. The CDR3 reads CASSQWGQGETQYF. The CDR3, as DNA: TGCGCCAGCAGCCAATGGGGACAGGGCGAGACCCAGTACTTC. The whole variable domain, filled in from reference TRBV5-1 and TRBJ2-5, reads KAGVTQTPRYLIKTRGQQVTLSCSPISGHRSVSWYQQTPGQGLQFLFEYFSETQRNKGNFPGRFSGRQFSNSRSEMNVSTLELGDSALYLCASSQWGQGETQYFGPGTRLLVL.

The chain carries TRBV5-1 and TRBJ2-1, with TRBD2 as a possible D gene (5 bases). Trimming took 4 bases from V and 7 from J, leaving 15 bases between them. Germline CDR1 SGHRS, CDR2 YFSETQ. The CDR3 is 14 residues long. CDR3: CASSPGVGRNEQFF. The CDR3 region has the DNA TGCGCCAGCAGCCCCGGGGTAGGGCGGAATGAGCAGTTCTTC.